This TCR beta chain is from a study of long-term antiretroviral therapy in people with HIV. The assay, immunoSEQ v3.0, was run at survey level. Sequencing had a target that covered 40,000-50,000 T-cell genomes per sample. Sequencing used immunoSEQ multiplex PCR; TCRdb keeps in-frame clones, though not all of them. The sample records 25,000 to 35,000 clones, roughly 92% being singletons. The CDR3 covers 16 residues. V lost 1 base to trimming and J lost 5 bases; unmatched junction nucleotides: 7. Germline V gene lookup returns CDR1 SGHTA and CDR2 FQGNSA. United States facilities provided treatment to all participants with HIV.

The chain uses TRBV7-2 and TRBJ1-5; 8 bases align to TRBD1. Specimen: unsorted PBMCs, collected 3.1 years after starting antiretroviral therapy. The clonotype originates from a man younger than 35 with HIV. The CDR3 region is CASSLEGRGLDQPQHF. In DNA form, the CDR3 reads TGTGCCAGCAGCTTAGAAGGCAGGGGGCTAGATCAGCCCCAGCATTTT.